Listed below are T cell receptor beta chains from one sample, sequenced in a study of CD8 T cells in ankylosing spondylitis. TCRdb analysed the 5' RACE reads with MiXCR anew, one entry per CDR3 protein. Among around 540,000 distinct CDR3 sequences listed, roughly 13% were seen once. The sequencing input was blood, either unsorted or a sorted T cell fraction (not recorded which). The origin of the receptors is a male donor with ankylosing spondylitis. CDR3s include the opening cysteine and the closing phenylalanine or tryptophan. The order of the fields is D gene, J gene, clone size, V gene, CDR3 DNA, CDR3 protein. The D gene is left open where the match is weak. Only part of the rows carry a size: once, few, many, or a class if the clone is expanded.

D: TRBD1; J: TRBJ1-1; size: few; V: TRBV7-7; DNA: TGTGCCAGCAGCGCAACGGACAGGGGACGAGCTTTCTTT; CDR3: CASSATDRGRAFF
D: NA; J: TRBJ1-2; size: few; V: TRBV29-1; DNA: TGCAGCGTTGGTCTGCAGGGAGGCTATGGCTACACCTTC; CDR3: CSVGLQGGYGYTF
D: NA; J: TRBJ2-2; size: NA; V: TRBV12-3/TRBV12-4; DNA: TGTGCCAGCACCGCCTCGAGTCCCGGGGAGCTGTTTTTT; CDR3: CASTASSPGELFF
D: NA; J: TRBJ2-7; size: few; V: TRBV20-1; DNA: TGCAGTGCGAGGAGCAACTACGAGCAGTACTTC; CDR3: CSARSNYEQYF
D: TRBD1; J: TRBJ1-5; size: NA; V: TRBV30; DNA: TGTGCCTGGAGTGGGGACAGCTATAGCAATCAGCCCCAGCATTTT; CDR3: CAWSGDSYSNQPQHF
D: TRBD1; J: TRBJ1-5; size: few; V: TRBV12-3/TRBV12-4; DNA: TGTGCCAGCAGTTTGGACAGGGGTTTTCAGCCCCAGCATTTT; CDR3: CASSLDRGFQPQHF
D: NA; J: TRBJ1-1; size: few; V: TRBV20-1; DNA: TGCAGTGCTAGACGCAGGACACTGAACACTGAAGCTTTCTTT; CDR3: CSARRRTLNTEAFF
D: TRBD1; J: TRBJ2-7; size: few; V: TRBV4-1; DNA: TGCGCCAGCAGCCAAGATGCACAGGGGGAGTTCTACGAGCAGTACTTC; CDR3: CASSQDAQGEFYEQYF
D: NA; J: TRBJ1-1; size: NA; V: TRBV10-3; DNA: TGTGCCATCAGTGAGTCTCTCCGTGGAGGGATCGGGAACACTGAAGCTTTCTTT; CDR3: CAISESLRGGIGNTEAFF
D: NA; J: TRBJ2-5; size: many; V: TRBV5-1; DNA: TGCGCCAGCAGCTCGACCCCCCAAGAGACCCAGTACTTC; CDR3: CASSSTPQETQYF
D: TRBD1; J: TRBJ2-7; size: many; V: TRBV5-1; DNA: TGCGCCAGCAGCGCCACCGGACAGGGCTTCCACGAGCAGTACTTC; CDR3: CASSATGQGFHEQYF
D: TRBD2; J: TRBJ2-5; size: many; V: TRBV20-1; DNA: TGCAGTGCTCCCGGCGGACTAGAGTGGGAGACCCAGTACTTC; CDR3: CSAPGGLEWETQYF
D: TRBD1; J: TRBJ1-1; size: NA; V: TRBV12-3/TRBV12-4; DNA: TGTGCCAGCATTTTAACAGGGGGCACTGAAGCTTTCTTT; CDR3: CASILTGGTEAFF
D: NA; J: TRBJ1-2; size: few; V: TRBV5-1; DNA: TGCGCCAGCAGCTTGGAGGTACAGGGATTGGGCTACACCTTC; CDR3: CASSLEVQGLGYTF
D: TRBD1; J: TRBJ1-1; size: few; V: TRBV3-1; DNA: TGTGCCAGCAGCTTTACGGGACAGAGGGTCACTGAAGCTTTCTTT; CDR3: CASSFTGQRVTEAFF
D: NA; J: TRBJ1-2; size: many; V: TRBV29-1; DNA: TGCAGCGCCGGGGGCGGATCTAACTATGGCTACACCTTC; CDR3: CSAGGGSNYGYTF
D: TRBD2; J: TRBJ2-3; size: few; V: TRBV11-2; DNA: TGTGCCAGCAGCTACTTAGCGGGAGCGAGCACAGATACGCAGTATTTT; CDR3: CASSYLAGASTDTQYF
D: NA; J: TRBJ2-2; size: NA; V: TRBV7-6; DNA: TGTGCCAGCAAATCAGGGACCACCGGGGAGCTGTTTTTT; CDR3: CASKSGTTGELFF
D: TRBD2; J: TRBJ2-1; size: many; V: TRBV12-3/TRBV12-4; DNA: TGTGCCAGCAGTTCCGGGACTAGCGGGGTGATCGGGCAGTTCTTC; CDR3: CASSSGTSGVIGQFF
D: NA; J: TRBJ2-5; size: NA; V: TRBV20-1; DNA: TGCAGTGCTAGATCGACAGCCCAAGAGACCCAGTACTTC; CDR3: CSARSTAQETQYF
D: NA; J: TRBJ1-1; size: few; V: TRBV30; DNA: TGTGCCTGGAGTTTCGGTTTGAACACTGAAGCTTTCTTT; CDR3: CAWSFGLNTEAFF
D: NA; J: TRBJ2-2; size: many; V: TRBV7-2; DNA: TGTGCCAGCAGGCTCCTTGCGGGGCCCCCCGGGGAGCTGTTTTTT; CDR3: CASRLLAGPPGELFF